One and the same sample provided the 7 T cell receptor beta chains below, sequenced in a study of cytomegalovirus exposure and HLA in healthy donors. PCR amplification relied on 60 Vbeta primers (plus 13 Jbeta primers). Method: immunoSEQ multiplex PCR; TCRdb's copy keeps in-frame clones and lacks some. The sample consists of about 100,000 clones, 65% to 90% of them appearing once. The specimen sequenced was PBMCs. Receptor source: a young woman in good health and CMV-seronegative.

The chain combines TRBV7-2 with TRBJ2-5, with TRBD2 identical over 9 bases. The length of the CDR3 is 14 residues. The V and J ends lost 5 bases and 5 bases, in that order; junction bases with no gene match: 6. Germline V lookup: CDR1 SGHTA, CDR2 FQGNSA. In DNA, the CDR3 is TGTGCCAGCAGCGTGGGACTAGCAGGCGAGACCCAGTACTTC. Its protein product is CASSVGLAGETQYF.

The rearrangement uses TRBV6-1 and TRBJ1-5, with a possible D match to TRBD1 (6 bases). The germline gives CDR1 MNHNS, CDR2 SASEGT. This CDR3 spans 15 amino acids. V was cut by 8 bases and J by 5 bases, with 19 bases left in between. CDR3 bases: TGTGCCAGCTCGAAACAACAGGGAATCTATCAGCCCCAGCATTTT. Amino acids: CASSKQQGIYQPQHF.

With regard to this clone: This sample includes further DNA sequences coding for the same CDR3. CDR3 protein: CASSLEGAGETQYF. The CDR3 DNA reads TGTGCCAGCAGCTTGGAGGGGGCGGGTGAGACCCAGTACTTC. The chain combines TRBV5-4 with TRBJ2-5, with 7 bases aligning to TRBD1. Germline V CDR1 and CDR2: SGHNT, YYREEE (reference sequence). CDR3 length: 14 amino acids. V trimming: 0 bases; J trimming: 5 bases; junction bases outside the gene matches: 4.

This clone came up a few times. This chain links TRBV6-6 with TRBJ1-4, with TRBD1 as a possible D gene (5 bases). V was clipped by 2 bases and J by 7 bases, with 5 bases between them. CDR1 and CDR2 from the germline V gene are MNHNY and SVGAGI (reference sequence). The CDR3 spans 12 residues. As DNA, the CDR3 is TGTGCCAGCAGTTACGACAGTGAAAAACTGTTTTTT. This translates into CASSYDSEKLFF.

The CDR3 sequence: CASSSTTGGSYSPLHF. The CDR3 bases are TGTGCCAGCAGCTCGACCACAGGGGGAAGTTATTCACCCCTCCACTTT. This sequence joins TRBV9 and TRBJ1-6; 8 bases line up with TRBD1. The CDR3 totals 16 residues. Germline V CDR1 and CDR2: SGDLS, YYNGEE. The ends lost 4 bases at V and 8 bases at J; junction bases unmatched: 11.

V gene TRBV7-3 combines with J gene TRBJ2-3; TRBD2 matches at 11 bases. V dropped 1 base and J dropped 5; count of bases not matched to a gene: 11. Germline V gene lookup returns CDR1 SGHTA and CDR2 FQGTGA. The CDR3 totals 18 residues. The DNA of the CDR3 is TGTGCCAGCAGCTTAAGAGTGCCCGGGACTAGCGGTAGAGATACGCAGTATTTT. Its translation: CASSLRVPGTSGRDTQYF.

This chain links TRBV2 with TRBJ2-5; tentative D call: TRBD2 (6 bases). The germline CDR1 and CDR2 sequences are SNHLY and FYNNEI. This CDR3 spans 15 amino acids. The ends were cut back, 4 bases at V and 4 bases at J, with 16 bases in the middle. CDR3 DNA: TGTGCCAGCAGTGTTTCTAGGAGGGAGGTAGAGACCCAGTACTTC. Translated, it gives CASSVSRREVETQYF.